This TCR beta chain was obtained from a study of CD8+ T cells in alopecia areata. Study information: Treated patients were given oral tofacitinib, which was dosed at 5 to 10 mg twice daily.

TCR sequencing used cDNA made by reverse transcription of extracted RNA. Profiled with immunoSEQ multiplex PCR; TCRdb holds only in-frame clones, not every one. The table has 120,000 to 150,000 clones, approximately 86% seen once. Treatment in this sample: oral pan-JAK inhibitor, 5-10 mg twice daily. The investigators collected lesional scalp punch biopsies and peripheral blood from alopecia areata patients. From PBMCs, CD4+ and CD8+ T cells were sorted. The V gene's germline CDR1 is GTSNPN and CDR2 SVGIG (reference sequence). The CDR3 extends over 13 amino acids. The germline V and J ends were trimmed by 2 bases and 5 bases, with 12 bases remaining between them.

The specimen comprised CD8+ T cells sorted from blood, sampled at week 4, from a patient treated with tofacitinib. The V call is TRBV30, the J call TRBJ2-5, with unresolved D. This clonotype was sampled from a human donor with alopecia areata. The CDR3 here is CAWSWVVGETQYF. CDR3 sequence (DNA): TGTGCCTGGAGTTGGGTAGTCGGGGAGACCCAGTACTTC.